This entry features one T cell receptor beta chain sequence. Which antigen it targets is not known. It has no much larger one-base neighbor in the sample; base qualities were not kept. CDR1 is given as SEHNR and CDR2 as FQNEAQ, both from the germline V gene (reference sequence). From cysteine to phenylalanine, the CDR3 is 15 amino acids long. Kept here is only the CDR3 DNA, which spans 45 bases and is read in frame from base 1. V and J lose 5 bases and 0 bases, and a span of 10 bases separates them. The data belong to a study of T cells after yellow fever vaccination (dated by TCRdb to the late 2010s). Looking at the study overall: Libraries from fractions with low cell numbers were prepared with the SMART-Seq v4 Ultra Low Input RNA kit. Bulk TCR alpha and beta repertoires were sequenced longitudinally to track T-cell clones before and after primary and booster YFV17D yellow fever vaccination. Blood samples were taken at several timepoints before and after primary and secondary immunization, and bulk PBMC replicates and cell subsets were isolated. Two healthy male donors made up the cohort, one aged 18 to 29 years and the other aged 30 to 40 years.

The study at large found these results: Computational filtering was needed because FACS-sorted repertoires could contain abundant contaminating clonotypes from the bulk population. Compared with the primary T-cell response, the secondary T-cell response was weaker but faster, peaking on day 5 rather than day 15. Because only two donors were included in the study, the extent to which the findings can be generalized is limited. A small fraction of clonotypes showed up in both the CD4 and CD8 compartments, probably as a result of convergent recombination. Most clones expanded after primary vaccination (about 96% of CD4 and around nine tenths of CD8) were re-detected after the booster, suggesting that broad memory maintenance occurred.

In the paper's terms, the treatment or condition label means: live attenuated yellow fever vaccine strain. A standard Ficoll-Paque protocol was used to isolate PBMCs from peripheral blood. CD4 and CD8 T-cell fractions were isolated with Dynabeads CD4 and CD8 positive selection kits. RNA was extracted with TriZol from bulk PBMCs, CD4 and CD8 fractions, and dextramer-positive and dextramer-negative fractions. TCR cDNA was synthesized by 5'RACE template switching, through which a universal primer site and unique molecular identifiers were introduced. Priming for cDNA synthesis came from both the TCR alpha and TCR beta constant segments. Library amplification involved two PCR steps, and the second step added sample barcodes and sequencing adapters. Sequencing of the libraries was done on either Illumina HiSeq 2500 (2x100 bp) or NovaSeq (2x150 bp). The paper's data handling went like this. MIGEC was used to demultiplex reads and collapse the reads into UMI consensus sequences, and MiXCR was used for V(D)J alignment. Vaccine-responding clonotypes were defined with edgeR using replicate PBMC samples, requiring FDR below 0.01 and a log2 fold change above 5 up to day 15. Bulk clonotypes were assigned CD4 or CD8 identity according to which sequenced CD4 or CD8 repertoire held them at higher abundance. TCRdb's own reprocessing of the public reads used fastp at Q25 and MiXCR and kept productive beta chains. Rows are combined by CDR3 protein, so each entry shows the most common genes and DNA. It is TCRdb's table, rather than the study itself, that gives the V and J calls and clone size. The sample yields about 63,000 distinct CDR3 sequences; 6.5% to 8% were counted once. The ten largest clones capture about 38% of the sample.

Specimen: CD8+ T cells sorted from PBMCs, collected 15 days after the yellow fever booster vaccination. This receptor was obtained from a man aged 25 to 40 who received the YFV17D yellow fever vaccine. Here the chain combines TRBV7-9 and TRBJ2-2; no D gene can be assigned with confidence. CDR3 protein: CASSPSTANTGELFF. The DNA reads as follows: TGTGCCAGCAGCCCGTCGACTGCGAACACCGGGGAGCTGTTTTTT.